These T cell receptor beta chains were read from a single sample in a study of low-dose radiotherapy and immunotherapy resistance in tumors. Via MiXCR, TCRdb re-called the reads, giving one row per CDR3 protein. The table includes 40,000 or so distinct CDR3 sequences, around a third detected once. This specimen was PBMCs, taken before treatment. The source is a male donor with gallbladder cancer. Both conserved end residues are part of each CDR3. D genes are given only for firm matches. Size tells how often a clone was seen (once, few, many) or the class of an expanded clone, and some rows leave it out.

J gene,clone size,D gene,V gene,CDR3 DNA,CDR3 protein
TRBJ2-1,NA,TRBD2,TRBV12-3/TRBV12-4,TGTGCCAGCAGTCCCCCAGGACTAGCGGCGTACAATGAGCAGTTCTTC,CASSPPGLAAYNEQFF
TRBJ2-4,many,NA,TRBV29-1,TGCAGCGTTTTGACAGGTTTAGCCAAAAACATTCAGTACTTC,CSVLTGLAKNIQYF
TRBJ1-2,NA,TRBD1,TRBV7-9,TGTGCCAGCAGCTTAGCCCAGGGGGCTAACTATGGCTACACCTTC,CASSLAQGANYGYTF
TRBJ2-1,many,NA,TRBV5-6,TGTGCCAGCAGCATTGGGACGGCATACAATGAGCAGTTCTTC,CASSIGTAYNEQFF
TRBJ2-5,NA,NA,TRBV2,TGTGCCAGCAGTGAAGGGGGGTACTTCCAAGAGACCCAGTACTTC,CASSEGGYFQETQYF
TRBJ2-3,many,TRBD2,TRBV15,TGTGCCACCAGCAGAGGATCCGGGACTAGCGGGGGCCCCACAGATACGCAGTATTTT,CATSRGSGTSGGPTDTQYF
TRBJ2-2,few,NA,TRBV12-3/TRBV12-4,TGTGCCAGCTGTTTAGCGGCTGGAGTAGGGTGGGTCACCGGGGAGCTGTTTTTT,CASCLAAGVGWVTGELFF
TRBJ2-7,NA,TRBD2,TRBV9,TGTGCCAGCAGCGTAGCCGGTCTAGCGGGAGGGTACGAGCAGTACTTC,CASSVAGLAGGYEQYF
TRBJ2-1,many,TRBD1,TRBV27,TGTGCCAGCAGTTCCGGGACAGGGGGTTACAATGAGCAGTTCTTC,CASSSGTGGYNEQFF
TRBJ1-3,many,NA,TRBV7-9,TGTGCCAGCAGCTTAGATACGGTCTGGTCTGGAAACACCATATATTTT,CASSLDTVWSGNTIYF
TRBJ2-1,many,NA,TRBV29-1,TGCAGCGTTGAACGGTCGGGCAATGAGCAGTTCTTC,CSVERSGNEQFF
TRBJ2-7,NA,TRBD2,TRBV30,TGTGCCTGGAGTGTAGGTCTAGCGGGAGCCGAGCAGTACTTC,CAWSVGLAGAEQYF
TRBJ1-2,NA,NA,TRBV15,TGTGCCACCAGCAGACGTGTAGGGACAACACGTCCCGGCTACACCTTC,CATSRRVGTTRPGYTF
TRBJ2-1,medium-sized,TRBD1,TRBV28,TGTGCCAGCAGTCCCTTTGGGGCTCGACAGGGGTCCAATGAGCAGTTCTTC,CASSPFGARQGSNEQFF
TRBJ2-3,NA,NA,TRBV7-2,NA,CASSKTSGGNEQFFGPGTLQYF
TRBJ2-7,many,TRBD1,TRBV7-9,TGTGCCAGCAGCATGTCGACAGGGGAAGAGCAGTACTTC,CASSMSTGEEQYF
TRBJ1-6,NA,NA,TRBV5-5,TGTGCCAGCAGCTTGGCCGAACAGAGCTCCTATAATTCACCCCTCCACTTT,CASSLAEQSSYNSPLHF
TRBJ1-2,NA,NA,TRBV20-1,TGCAGTGCTAGTCGTCAGGGCGTCGGCTACACCTTC,CSASRQGVGYTF
TRBJ2-1,NA,NA,TRBV7-9,TGTGCCAGCAGCTTACAGGGCGATGAGCAGTTCTTC,CASSLQGDEQFF
TRBJ2-1,many,TRBD1,TRBV5-5,TGTGCCAGCAGCACACAGGGGGTAAGCTCCTACAATGAGCAGTTCTTC,CASSTQGVSSYNEQFF
TRBJ1-3,NA,NA,TRBV28,TGTGCCAGCAGTCAACCGACAGGAAATAGCGATTTT,CASSQPTGNSDF
TRBJ2-5,NA,TRBD2,TRBV6-2/TRBV6-3,TGTGCCAGCAGTTACTCGACTAGCGGGGGAGAGACCCAGTACTTC,CASSYSTSGGETQYF
TRBJ2-5,many,NA,TRBV2,TGTGCCAGCAGTGAAGCTGTTCGGCGCGGGACCCAGTACTTC,CASSEAVRRGTQYF
TRBJ2-5,many,NA,TRBV7-9,TGTGCCAGCAGCCTCCAGACAGTAGGTCAAGAGACCCAGTACTTC,CASSLQTVGQETQYF
TRBJ2-2,many,NA,TRBV28,TGTGCCAGCAGTACCCGGGACTTTAGCACCGGGGAGCTGTTTTTT,CASSTRDFSTGELFF
TRBJ1-2,medium-sized,NA,TRBV6-2/TRBV6-3,TGTGCCAGCACCGCGGCACCTAACTATGGCTACACCTTC,CASTAAPNYGYTF
TRBJ1-3,many,TRBD1,TRBV3-1,TGTGCCAGCAGCCCCCGGGACAGGGCATTCATGGGAGGTGGAAACACCATATATTTT,CASSPRDRAFMGGGNTIYF
TRBJ1-6,many,TRBD1,TRBV5-1,TGCGCCAGCAGCTTGGACGACAGGGTGGGTCCCCTCCACTTT,CASSLDDRVGPLHF
TRBJ2-7,many,TRBD2,TRBV13,TGTGCCAGCAGCGGACGACTAGCGGGAGCGATTTACGAGCAGTACTTC,CASSGRLAGAIYEQYF
TRBJ2-5,many,NA,TRBV5-1,TGCGCCAGCAGCCCCGCCGGCCAAGAGACCCAGTACTTC,CASSPAGQETQYF
TRBJ2-1,NA,TRBD2,TRBV20-1,TGCAGTGCTAGAGATGGCCGACTAGCGGGAGCAAATGAGCAGTTCTTC,CSARDGRLAGANEQFF
TRBJ2-6,many,TRBD2,TRBV20-1,TGCAGTGCTAGAGATGTGCGGGGGTCTGGGGCCAACGTCCTGACTTTC,CSARDVRGSGANVLTF
TRBJ2-3,many,TRBD2,TRBV27,TGTGCCAGCAGTTTGGCTAGCGGGGGGCGCCATACGCAGTATTTT,CASSLASGGRHTQYF
TRBJ1-4,NA,NA,TRBV14,NA,CASSQTGLRNEKLFFFF
TRBJ2-7,many,NA,TRBV9,TGTGCCAGCAGCGATGGGACAGCGGGTGGCCTGTACGAGCAGTACTTC,CASSDGTAGGLYEQYF
TRBJ1-4,NA,NA,TRBV7-9,TGTGCCAGCAGCCCCCCCGCCAAGGGTCACCCTAATGAAAAACTGTTTTTT,CASSPPAKGHPNEKLFF
TRBJ2-5,NA,TRBD1,TRBV6-8,TGTGCCAGCAGTCCCGGGACAGGGGAGACCCAGTACTTC,CASSPGTGETQYF
TRBJ2-1,NA,NA,TRBV5-5,TGTGCCAGCAGCTGGTATAGCGATGAGCAGTTCTTC,CASSWYSDEQFF
TRBJ2-1,NA,TRBD2,TRBV24-1,TGTGCCACCAGTGGAAACCCCGGGACTAGCGCGAGGAATGAGCAGTTCTTC,CATSGNPGTSARNEQFF
TRBJ2-3,many,NA,TRBV7-2,TGTGCCAGCAGCCCCCTATTTACGGGGACTAGCACAGATACGCAGTATTTT,CASSPLFTGTSTDTQYF
TRBJ2-7,many,NA,TRBV29-1,TGCAGCGTTGTGGGGGGGCCCGGGTCCTACGAGCAGTACTTC,CSVVGGPGSYEQYF
TRBJ1-4,many,NA,TRBV30,TGTGCCTGGAGTGTTGGGTCAAGGGATGAAAAACTGTTTTTT,CAWSVGSRDEKLFF
TRBJ1-5,medium-sized,NA,TRBV6-7,TGTGCCAGCAGTGAATTGGACCGCAATCAGCCCCAGCATTTT,CASSELDRNQPQHF
TRBJ2-7,many,NA,TRBV28,TGTGCCAGCAGCCGGCTGGGCGGGCATTCCTCCTACGAGCAGTACTTC,CASSRLGGHSSYEQYF
TRBJ2-1,medium-sized,NA,TRBV12-3/TRBV12-4,TGTGCCAGCAGTTTAGGTCGTGACTCTTACTACAATGAGCAGTTCTTC,CASSLGRDSYYNEQFF
TRBJ1-2,NA,TRBD1,TRBV29-1,TGCAGCGTTGGATCCAGGGGGCACTATGGCTACACCTTC,CSVGSRGHYGYTF
TRBJ1-5,few,NA,TRBV6-2/TRBV6-3,TGTGCCAGCAGCTCCAATCCAGGGGCCCAGCATTTT,CASSSNPGAQHF
TRBJ2-7,medium-sized,TRBD1,TRBV10-3,TGTGCCACCTATCCGACCGGGACAGGGGGAAACGAGCAGTACTTC,CATYPTGTGGNEQYF
TRBJ1-2,many,NA,TRBV12-3/TRBV12-4,TGTGCCAGCAGTTTAGGGGGTTTTGCCTATGGCTACACCTTC,CASSLGGFAYGYTF
TRBJ2-7,many,NA,TRBV11-2,TGTGCCAGCAGCTCCATCTCCACAGTTAGCGAGCAGTACTTC,CASSSISTVSEQYF